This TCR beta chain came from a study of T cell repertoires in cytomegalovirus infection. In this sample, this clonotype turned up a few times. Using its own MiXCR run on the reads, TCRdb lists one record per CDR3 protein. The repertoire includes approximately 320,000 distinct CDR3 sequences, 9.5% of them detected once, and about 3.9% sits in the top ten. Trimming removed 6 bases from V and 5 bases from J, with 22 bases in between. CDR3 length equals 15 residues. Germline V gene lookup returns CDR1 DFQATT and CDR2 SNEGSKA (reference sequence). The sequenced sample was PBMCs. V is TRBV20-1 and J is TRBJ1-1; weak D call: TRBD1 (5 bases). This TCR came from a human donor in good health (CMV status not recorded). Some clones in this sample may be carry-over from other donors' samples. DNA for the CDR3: TGCAGTGCCGATCAGGGTATGAGTTTGTGGACTGAAGCTTTCTTT. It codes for CSADQGMSLWTEAFF.